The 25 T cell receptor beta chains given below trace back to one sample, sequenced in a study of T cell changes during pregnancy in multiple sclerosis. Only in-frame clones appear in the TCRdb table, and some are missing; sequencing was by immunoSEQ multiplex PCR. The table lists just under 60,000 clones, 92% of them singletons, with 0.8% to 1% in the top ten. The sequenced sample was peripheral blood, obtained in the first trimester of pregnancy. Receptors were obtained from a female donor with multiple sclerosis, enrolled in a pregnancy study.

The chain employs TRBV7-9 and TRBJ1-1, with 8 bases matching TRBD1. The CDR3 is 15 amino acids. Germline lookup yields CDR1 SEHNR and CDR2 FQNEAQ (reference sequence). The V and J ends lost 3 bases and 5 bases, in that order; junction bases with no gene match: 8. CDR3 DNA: TGTGCCAGCAGCTTCAGCAGGGGGCGATGGACTGAAGCTTTCTTT. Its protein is CASSFSRGRWTEAFF.

CDR3 region: CAISESRPGGTEAFF. For the CDR3, the DNA is TGTGCCATCAGTGAGTCCCGGCCAGGGGGCACTGAAGCTTTCTTT. This chain joins TRBV10-3 and TRBJ1-1; 7 bases agree with TRBD1. The V gene end was trimmed by 0 bases and the J gene end by 4 bases; junction bases not matched to a gene: 5. The CDR3 is made up of 15 amino acids. The V gene's germline CDR1 is ENHRY and CDR2 SYGVKD.

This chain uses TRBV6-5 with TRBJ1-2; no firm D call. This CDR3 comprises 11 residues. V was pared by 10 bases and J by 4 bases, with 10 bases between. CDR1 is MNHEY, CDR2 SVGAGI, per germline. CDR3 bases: TGTGCCACTAGGCAGATCTATGGCTACACCTTC. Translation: CATRQIYGYTF.

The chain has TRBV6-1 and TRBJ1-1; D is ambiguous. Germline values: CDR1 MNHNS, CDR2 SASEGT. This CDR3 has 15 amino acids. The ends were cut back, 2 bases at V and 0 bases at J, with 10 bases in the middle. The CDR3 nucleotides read TGTGCCAGCAGTGAACTGAGCCTCATGAACACTGAAGCTTTCTTT. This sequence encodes CASSELSLMNTEAFF.

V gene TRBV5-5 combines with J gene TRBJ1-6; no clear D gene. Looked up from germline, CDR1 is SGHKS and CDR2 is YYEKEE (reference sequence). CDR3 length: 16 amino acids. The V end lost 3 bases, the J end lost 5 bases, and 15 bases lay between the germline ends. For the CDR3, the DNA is TGTGCCAGCAGCTCTGAGGTCGGTGCGAATAATTCACCCCTCCACTTT. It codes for CASSSEVGANNSPLHF.

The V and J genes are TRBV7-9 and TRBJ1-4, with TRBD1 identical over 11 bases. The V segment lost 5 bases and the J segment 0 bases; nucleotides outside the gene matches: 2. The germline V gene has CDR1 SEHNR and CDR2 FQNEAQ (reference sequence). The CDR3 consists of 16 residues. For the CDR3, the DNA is TGTGCCAGCAGCAGGACAGGGGGCTCAACTAATGAAAAACTGTTTTTT. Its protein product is CASSRTGGSTNEKLFF.

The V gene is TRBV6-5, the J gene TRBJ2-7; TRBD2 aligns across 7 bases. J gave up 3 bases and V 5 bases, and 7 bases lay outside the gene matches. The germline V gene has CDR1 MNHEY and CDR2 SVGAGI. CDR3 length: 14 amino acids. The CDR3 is CASSPLGGGYEQYF. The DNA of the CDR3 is TGTGCCAGCAGTCCCCTCGGCGGGGGCTACGAGCAGTACTTC.

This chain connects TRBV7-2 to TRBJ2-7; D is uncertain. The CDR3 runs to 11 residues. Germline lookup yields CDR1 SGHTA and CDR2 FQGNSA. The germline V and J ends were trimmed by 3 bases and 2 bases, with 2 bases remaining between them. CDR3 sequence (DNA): TGTGCCAGCAGCTTTACCTACGAGCAGTACTTC. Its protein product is CASSFTYEQYF.

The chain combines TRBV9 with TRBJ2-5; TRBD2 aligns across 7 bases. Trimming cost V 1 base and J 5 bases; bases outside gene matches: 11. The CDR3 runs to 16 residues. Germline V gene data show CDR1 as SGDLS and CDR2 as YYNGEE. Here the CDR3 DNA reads TGTGCCAGCAGCGTAAGAGGTTTGGGGGGAGGGGAGACCCAGTACTTC. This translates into CASSVRGLGGGETQYF.

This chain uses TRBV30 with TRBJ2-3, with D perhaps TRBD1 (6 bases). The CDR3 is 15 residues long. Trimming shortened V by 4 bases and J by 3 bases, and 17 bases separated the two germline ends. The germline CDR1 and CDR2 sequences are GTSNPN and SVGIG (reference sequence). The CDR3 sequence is CAWTPGLTGTDTQYF. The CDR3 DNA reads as TGTGCCTGGACACCAGGGTTAACAGGGACAGATACGCAGTATTTT.

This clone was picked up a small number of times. CDR3 residues: CASSWTPGQVNSPLHF. CDR3 nucleotides: TGTGCCAGCAGCTGGACGCCGGGACAGGTGAATTCACCCCTCCACTTT. The chain links TRBV11-2 to TRBJ1-6; 8 positions match TRBD1. Germline CDR1 SGHAT, CDR2 FQNNGV. The CDR3 totals 16 residues. The V gene end was trimmed by 4 bases and the J gene end by 7 bases; junction bases not matched to a gene: 9.

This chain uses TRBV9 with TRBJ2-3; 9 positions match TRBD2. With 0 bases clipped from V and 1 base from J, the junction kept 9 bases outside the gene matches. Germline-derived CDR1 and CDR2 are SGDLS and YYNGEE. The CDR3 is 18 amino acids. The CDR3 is CASSVGAGGGAGTDTQYF. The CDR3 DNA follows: TGTGCCAGCAGCGTAGGGGCCGGCGGGGGGGCTGGCACAGATACGCAGTATTTT.

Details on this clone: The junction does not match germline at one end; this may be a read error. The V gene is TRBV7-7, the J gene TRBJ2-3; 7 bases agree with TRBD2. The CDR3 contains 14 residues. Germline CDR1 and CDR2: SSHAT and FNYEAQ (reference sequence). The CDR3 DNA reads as TGTGCTAGCAGCTTAGGGACTACCACAGATACGCAGTATTTT. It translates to CASSLGTTTDTQYF.

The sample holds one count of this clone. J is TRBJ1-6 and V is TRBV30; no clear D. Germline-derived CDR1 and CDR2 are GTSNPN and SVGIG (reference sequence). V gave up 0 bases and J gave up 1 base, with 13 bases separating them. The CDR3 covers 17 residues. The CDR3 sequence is CAWSVPVRRSYNSPLHF. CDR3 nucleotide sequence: TGTGCCTGGAGTGTACCGGTTAGGCGGTCCTATAATTCACCCCTCCACTTT.

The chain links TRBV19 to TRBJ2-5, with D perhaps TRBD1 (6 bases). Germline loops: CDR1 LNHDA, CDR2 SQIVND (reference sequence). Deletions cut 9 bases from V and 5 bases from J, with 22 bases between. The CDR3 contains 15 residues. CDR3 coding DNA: TGTGCCAGCACCGGGACACCTTTTGGGCGGGAGACCCAGTACTTC. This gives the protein CASTGTPFGRETQYF.

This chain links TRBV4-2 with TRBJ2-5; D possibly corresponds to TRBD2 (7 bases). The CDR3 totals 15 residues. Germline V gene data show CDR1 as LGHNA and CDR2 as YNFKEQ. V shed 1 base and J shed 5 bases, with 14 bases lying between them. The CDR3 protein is CASSQGGGQGETQYF. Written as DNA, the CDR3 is TGTGCCAGCAGCCAAGGGGGGGGCCAGGGGGAGACCCAGTACTTC.

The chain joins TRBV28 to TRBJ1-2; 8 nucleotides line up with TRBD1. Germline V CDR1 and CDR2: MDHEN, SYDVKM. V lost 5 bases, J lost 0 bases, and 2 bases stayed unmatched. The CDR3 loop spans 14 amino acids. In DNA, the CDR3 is TGTGCCAGCAGTCCAGGGGGCGCTAACTATGGCTACACCTTC. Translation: CASSPGGANYGYTF.

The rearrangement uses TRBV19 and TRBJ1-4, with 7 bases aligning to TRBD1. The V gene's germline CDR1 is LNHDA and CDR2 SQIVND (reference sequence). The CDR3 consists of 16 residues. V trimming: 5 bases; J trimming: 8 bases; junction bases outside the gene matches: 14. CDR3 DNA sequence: TGTGCCAGTAGTCCCCTCCAGGGCAGGGGGAACGAAAAACTGTTTTTT. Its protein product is CASSPLQGRGNEKLFF.

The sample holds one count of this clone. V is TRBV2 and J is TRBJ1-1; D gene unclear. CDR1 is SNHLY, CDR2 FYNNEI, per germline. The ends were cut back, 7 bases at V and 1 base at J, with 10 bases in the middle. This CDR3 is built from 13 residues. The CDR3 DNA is TGTGCCAGCATCTCCGTTCCGAACACTGAAGCTTTCTTT. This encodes CASISVPNTEAFF.

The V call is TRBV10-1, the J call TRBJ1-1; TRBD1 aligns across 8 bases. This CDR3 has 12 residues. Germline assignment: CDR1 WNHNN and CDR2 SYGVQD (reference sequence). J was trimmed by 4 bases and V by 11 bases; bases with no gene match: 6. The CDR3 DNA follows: TGCGCCGGAGGACAGGGTGGCACTGAAGCTTTCTTT. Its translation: CAGGQGGTEAFF.

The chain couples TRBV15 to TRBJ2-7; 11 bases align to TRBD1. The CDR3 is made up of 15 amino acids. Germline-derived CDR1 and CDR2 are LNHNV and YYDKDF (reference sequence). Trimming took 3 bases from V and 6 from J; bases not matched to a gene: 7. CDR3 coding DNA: TGTGCCACCAGCAGTCCGGGACAGGGGGGGGCCGAGCAGTACTTC. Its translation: CATSSPGQGGAEQYF. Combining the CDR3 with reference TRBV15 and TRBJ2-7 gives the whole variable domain DAMVIQNPRYQVTQFGKPVTLSCSQTLNHNVMYWYQQKSSQAPKLLFHYYDKDFNNEADTPDNFQSRRPNTSFCFLDIRSPGLGDTAMYLCATSSPGQGGAEQYFGPGTRLTVT.

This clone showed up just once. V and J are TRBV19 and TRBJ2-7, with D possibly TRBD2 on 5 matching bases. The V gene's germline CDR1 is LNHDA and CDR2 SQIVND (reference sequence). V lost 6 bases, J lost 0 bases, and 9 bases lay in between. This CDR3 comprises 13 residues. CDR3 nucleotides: TGTGCCAGTAGCTACGGAGGCTCCTACGAGCAGTACTTC. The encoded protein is CASSYGGSYEQYF. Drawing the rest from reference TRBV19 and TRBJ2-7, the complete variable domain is DGGITQSPKYLFRKEGQNVTLSCEQNLNHDAMYWYRQDPGQGLRLIYYSQIVNDFQKGDIAEGYSVSREKKESFPLTVTSAQKNPTAFYLCASSYGGSYEQYFGPGTRLTVT.

CDR3 sequence: CASAPPSRTSFYYEQYF. As DNA, the CDR3 is TGTGCTAGTGCCCCCCCTTCTAGGACTAGCTTTTACTACGAGCAGTACTTC. The chain carries TRBV12-5 and TRBJ2-7, with TRBD2 matching over 8 bases. This CDR3 is built from 17 residues. Germline assignment: CDR1 LGHNT and CDR2 FRNRAP. V shed 7 bases, J shed 3 bases, and the junction held 17 bases outside the gene matches. Using reference TRBV12-5 and TRBJ2-7 for the parts outside the CDR3, the full variable domain is DARVTQTPRHKVTEMGQEVTMRCQPILGHNTVFWYRQTMMQGLELLAYFRNRAPLDDSGMPKDRFSAEMPDATLATLKIQPSEPRDSAVYFCASAPPSRTSFYYEQYFGPGTRLTVT.

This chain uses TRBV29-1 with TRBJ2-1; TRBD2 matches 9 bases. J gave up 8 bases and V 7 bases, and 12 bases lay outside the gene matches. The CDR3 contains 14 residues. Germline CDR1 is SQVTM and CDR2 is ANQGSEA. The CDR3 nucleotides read TGCAGCGCCGGCGGGGGGGGGCCCTTCTATGAGCAGTTCTTC. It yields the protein CSAGGGGPFYEQFF.

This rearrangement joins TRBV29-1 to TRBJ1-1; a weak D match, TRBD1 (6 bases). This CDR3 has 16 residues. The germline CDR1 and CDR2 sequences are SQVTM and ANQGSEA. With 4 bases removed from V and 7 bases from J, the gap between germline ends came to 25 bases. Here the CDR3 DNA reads TGCAGCGTTGGGGGACGGGGGGCCCCGAGGATCGGTGAAGCTTTCTTT. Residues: CSVGGRGAPRIGEAFF.